This T cell receptor (beta chain) emerged from a study of blood T cell repertoires in COVID-19. At the level of the study: COVID-19 samples collected from the United States, Italy and Spain covered acute and convalescent phases. Sources were T cells, B-cell-depleted T cells, or PBMCs; the material itself was cDNA or gDNA.

In the source study's methods: Quantification of nucleated cells was approximated via reference gene primer amplification. Sequencing was performed with immunoSEQ multiplex PCR; in TCRdb, only in-frame clones are kept and a portion is missing. The V and J calls and clone size are taken from that table; D and trimming were inferred from the DNA. Of more than 25,000 clones in the sample, roughly 90% were seen once. The CDR3 has 16 residues. Deletions cut 0 bases from V and 7 bases from J, with 21 bases between. Germline CDR1 is GTSNPN and CDR2 is SVGIG (reference sequence). The specimen sequenced was peripheral blood. V is TRBV30 and J is TRBJ1-2; no firm D call. The origin of this receptor is a woman in her thirties or forties with active or convalescent COVID-19. The CDR3 sequence: CAWSVLPTSDSGGYTF. The CDR3 DNA is TGTGCCTGGAGTGTACTCCCGACCTCAGATTCGGGTGGCTACACCTTC.